The sequence of this T cell receptor (beta chain) was determined in a study of blood T cell repertoires in COVID-19. The wider study: Whether acute or convalescent, the COVID-19 samples came from the United States, Italy and Spain.

Methods used by the authors: Amplification from reference gene primers served as the basis for estimated nucleated cell counts. Libraries were prepared by immunoSEQ multiplex PCR; TCRdb keeps only in-frame clonotypes and omits some of them. From that table come the V and J calls and clone size; the DNA was used to work out D and trimming. The sample consists of 150,000 to 200,000 clones, approximately 83% of them appearing once. Trimming shortened V by 0 bases and J by 2 bases, and 5 bases separated the two germline ends. Germline-derived CDR1 and CDR2 are SQVTM and ANQGSEA. The CDR3 runs 12 residues.

The receptor comes from a human donor with acute or convalescent COVID-19. The donor label of this sample is uncertain. Sequencing input: peripheral blood. The rearrangement uses TRBV29-1 and TRBJ2-7, with D uncertain. CDR3 sequence reads: CSVEDSTYEQYF. CDR3 nucleotide sequence: TGCAGCGTTGAAGACAGTACCTACGAGCAGTACTTC.